This entry is about one T cell receptor beta chain. Its antigen remains unknown. TCRdb analysed the 5' RACE reads with MiXCR anew, one entry per CDR3 protein. The table records some 130,000 distinct CDR3 sequences, around 6.6% of them present only once. Trimming took 4 bases from V and 9 from J, leaving 22 bases between them. The CDR3 contains 16 residues. CDR1 is LGHNA and CDR2 is YNFKEQ in the germline V gene. This record belongs to a study of CD8 T cells in ankylosing spondylitis. Overall study findings and caveats: According to the report, clones linked to the disease were significantly enriched in matched synovial fluid samples taken from ankylosing spondylitis patients. Earlier literature documents some of the motif variants in reactive arthritis synovial fluid and blood.

The J gene is TRBJ2-1, the V gene TRBV4-2; D is ambiguous. The clonotype originates from a female donor with ankylosing spondylitis or in good health (not recorded which). Sequenced material: blood, either unsorted or a sorted T cell fraction (not recorded which). The CDR3 DNA sequence: TGTGCCAGCAGCCCGCCATCCCAGGACCCACCGGGTGAGCAGTTCTTC. Protein sequence: CASSPPSQDPPGEQFF.